This TCR beta chain was observed in a study of blood T cell repertoires in COVID-19. In the authors' workflow: Quantification of nucleated cells was approximated via reference gene primer amplification. Sequencing was performed with immunoSEQ multiplex PCR; in TCRdb, only in-frame clones are kept and a portion is missing. V and J calls plus clone size are reproduced from that table; the DNA served to infer D and trimming. The profile shows about 200,000 clones, roughly 90% of them singletons. The specimen was peripheral blood. This TCR derives from a man aged 25-45 years who had recovered from COVID-19.

The CDR3 region is CASSQVSRVYGYTF. Written as DNA, the CDR3 is TGTGCCAGCAGCCAAGTCTCCAGGGTTTATGGCTACACCTTC. J is TRBJ1-2 and V is TRBV3-1 (or the pseudogene TRBV3-2); a weak D match, TRBD1 (5 bases). Germline V gives CDR1 LGHDT, CDR2 YNNKEL (reference sequence). The CDR3 consists of 14 residues. Trimming stripped 1 base from V and 5 bases from J, with 11 bases between.